This T cell receptor beta chain was recorded in a study of vaccination and CD4 T cells after COVID-19. This clonotype has a single count. Its antigen is not identified. The germline V gene has CDR1 SGHTS and CDR2 YDEGEE. CDR3 length equals 13 residues. V lost 0 bases, J lost 9 bases, and 12 bases lay in between. The treatment is: approximately nine-day PBMC culture with coronavirus spike peptide pools or control peptides (ViraFEST assay). The Oncomine TCR Beta short-read assay sequenced DNA from cultured CD4+ T cells. TCRdb re-called the PCR reads with MiXCR, one entry per CDR3 protein. The data contain some 14,000 distinct CDR3 sequences, around three fifths of them seen just once; the ten biggest clones take up approximately 12%.

Sequencing was carried out using CD4+ T cells from blood, cultured in vitro. This chain links TRBV5-8 with TRBJ2-5, with D uncertain. This TCR came from a human donor who had recovered from COVID-19. DNA of the CDR3: TGTGCCAGCAGCTTGGAGGGCACTCGGGCCCAGTACTTC. As protein: CASSLEGTRAQYF.